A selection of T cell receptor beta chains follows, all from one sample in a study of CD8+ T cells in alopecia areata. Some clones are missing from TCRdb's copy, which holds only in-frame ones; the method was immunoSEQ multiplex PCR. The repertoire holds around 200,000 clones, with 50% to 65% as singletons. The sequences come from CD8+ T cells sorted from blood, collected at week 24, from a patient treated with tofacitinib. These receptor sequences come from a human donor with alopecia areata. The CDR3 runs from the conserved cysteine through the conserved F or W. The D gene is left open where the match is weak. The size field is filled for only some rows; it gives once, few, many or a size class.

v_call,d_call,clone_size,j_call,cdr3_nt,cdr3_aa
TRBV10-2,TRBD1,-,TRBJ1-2,TGCGCCAGCAGTGTACAGGGGGATAACTATGGCTACACCTTC,CASSVQGDNYGYTF
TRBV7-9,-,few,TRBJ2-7,TGTGCCAGCAGCCACGAATCATACGAGCAGTACTTC,CASSHESYEQYF
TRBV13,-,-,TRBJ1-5,TGTGCCAGCAGCTTAGGACGTCAGGCTCAGCCCCAGCATTTT,CASSLGRQAQPQHF
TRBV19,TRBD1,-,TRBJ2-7,TGTGCCAGTAGCATATCCGGGACAGGGAAGAACGAGCAGTACTTC,CASSISGTGKNEQYF
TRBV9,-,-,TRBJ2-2,TGTGCCAGCAGCGCCGGACAGCTAAACACCGGGGAGCTGTTTTTT,CASSAGQLNTGELFF
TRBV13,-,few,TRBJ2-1,TGTGCCAGCAGCACGACTCTCTACAATGAGCAGTTCTTC,CASSTTLYNEQFF
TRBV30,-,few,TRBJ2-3,TGTGCCTGGAGTGTGGTGACAGATACGCAGTATTTT,CAWSVVTDTQYF
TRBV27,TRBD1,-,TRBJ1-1,TGTGCCAGCAGCCCCCGGGACAGGGGGTTGAGTGAAGCTTTCTTT,CASSPRDRGLSEAFF
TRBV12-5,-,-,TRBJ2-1,TGTGCTAGTGGTCCCTACAATGAGCAGTTCTTC,CASGPYNEQFF
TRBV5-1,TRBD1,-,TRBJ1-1,TGCGCCAGCAGCCCCTCACGGGGGACAGGACACGAAGCTTTCTTT,CASSPSRGTGHEAFF
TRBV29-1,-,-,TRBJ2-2,TGCAGCGTTGAAGTTTTGGGGGACGCGAACACCGGGGAGCTGTTTTTT,CSVEVLGDANTGELFF
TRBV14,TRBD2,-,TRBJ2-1,TGTGCCAGCACCCCGCTCGCGGGGGGCGACAATGAGCAGTTCTTC,CASTPLAGGDNEQFF
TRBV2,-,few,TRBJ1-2,TGTGCCAGCAGTGAGCCAGGGACTAACTATGGCTACACCTTC,CASSEPGTNYGYTF
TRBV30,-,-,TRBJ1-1,TGTGCCTGGACTCTGGACCCTCGGGGCACTGAAGCTTTCTTT,CAWTLDPRGTEAFF
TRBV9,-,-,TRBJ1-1,TGTGCCAGCAGCGTTGGAAGGGGCTCTGAAGCTTTCTTT,CASSVGRGSEAFF
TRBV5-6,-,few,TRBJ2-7,TGTGCCAGCAGCCACTCGGGAGACGGCGGCAACTACGAGCAGTACTTC,CASSHSGDGGNYEQYF
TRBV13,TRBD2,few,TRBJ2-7,TGTGCCAGCAGCCCCCCCACTAGCGGGGGGACCCGGCAGTACTTC,CASSPPTSGGTRQYF
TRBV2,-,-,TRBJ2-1,TGTGCCAGCAGGCTGGGGGATGAGCAGTTCTTC,CASRLGDEQFF
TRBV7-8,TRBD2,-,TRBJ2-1,TGTGCCAGCAGCTTCTTTGGGGGGGACTACAATGAGCAGTTCTTC,CASSFFGGDYNEQFF
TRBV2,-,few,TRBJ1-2,TGTGCCAGCAGAACGGACAGCCTTGTCTATGGCTACACCTTC,CASRTDSLVYGYTF
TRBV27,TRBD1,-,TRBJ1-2,TGTGCCAGCCGCGGACAGGGCGGAGGGAACTATGGCTACACCTTC,CASRGQGGGNYGYTF
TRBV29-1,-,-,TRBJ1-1,TGCAGCGTTGCCGGGGGGTCTCGGCTTGAAGCTTTCTTT,CSVAGGSRLEAFF
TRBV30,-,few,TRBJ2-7,TGTGCCTGGAGTATCAGCGCCTACTACGAGCAGTACTTC,CAWSISAYYEQYF
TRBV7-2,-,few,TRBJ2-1,TGTGCCAGCACGGTGAGCGGGTACAATGAGCAGTTCTTC,CASTVSGYNEQFF
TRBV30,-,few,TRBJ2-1,TGTGCCTGGAGTGTAAGTTGGGAGCAGTTCTTC,CAWSVSWEQFF
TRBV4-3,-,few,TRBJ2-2,TGCGCCAGCAGCCAATCAAGGGGGGTCACCGGGGAGCTGTTTTTT,CASSQSRGVTGELFF
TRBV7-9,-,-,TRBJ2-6,TGTGCCAGCAGCAGGTGGGACCGGGCCAACGTCCTGACTTTC,CASSRWDRANVLTF
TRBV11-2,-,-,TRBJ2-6,TGTGCCAGCAGCTTAGAGGGGGGCTTCGGCTCTGGGGCCAACGTCCTGACTTTC,CASSLEGGFGSGANVLTF
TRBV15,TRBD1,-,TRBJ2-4,TGTGCCACCAGCAGAGACAGGGGGCTACAAGCCAAAAACATTCAGTACTTC,CATSRDRGLQAKNIQYF
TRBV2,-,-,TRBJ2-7,TGTGCCATCCTGGGACTGGACTCCTACGAGCAGTACTTC,CAILGLDSYEQYF
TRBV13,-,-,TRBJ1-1,TGTGCCAGCAGTTCGGAGGGGGGTATGAACACTGAAGCTTTCTTT,CASSSEGGMNTEAFF
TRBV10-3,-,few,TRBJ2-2,TGTGCCATCAGTGAGTCTACCCGGGAGACGAACACCGGGGAGCTGTTTTTT,CAISESTRETNTGELFF
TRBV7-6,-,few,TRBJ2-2,TGTGCCAGCAGCTTAATCTTTGGCACCGGGGAGCTGTTTTTT,CASSLIFGTGELFF
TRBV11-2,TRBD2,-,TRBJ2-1,TGTGCCTGCAGGAGCGGGAGCTACAATGAGCAGTTCTTC,CACRSGSYNEQFF
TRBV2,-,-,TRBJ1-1,TGTGCCAGCAGTAGCAGAACCAACACTGAAGCTTTCTTT,CASSSRTNTEAFF
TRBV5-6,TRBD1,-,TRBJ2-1,TGTGCCAGCAGCTCGACAGGGGCCTTAAGGAATGAGCAGTTCTTC,CASSSTGALRNEQFF
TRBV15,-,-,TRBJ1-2,TGTGCCACCAGCAGTGGTGACGGCTACACCTTC,CATSSGDGYTF
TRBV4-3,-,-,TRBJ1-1,TGCGCCAGCAGCCAAGGCAGCCACACTGAAGCTTTCTTT,CASSQGSHTEAFF
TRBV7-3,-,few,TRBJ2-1,TGTGCCAGCAGCTTCGGACAGGAGCAGTTCTTC,CASSFGQEQFF
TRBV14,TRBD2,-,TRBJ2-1,TGTGCCAGCAGCCCTCGACTAGCACACGAGCAGTTCTTC,CASSPRLAHEQFF
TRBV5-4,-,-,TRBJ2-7,TGTGCCAGCAGCTTAAGGGGTTCCTACGAGCAGTACTTC,CASSLRGSYEQYF
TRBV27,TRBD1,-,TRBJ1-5,TGTGCCAGCAGTTTAGTCGGGACAGGGGGCGCGCAGCCCCAGCATTTT,CASSLVGTGGAQPQHF
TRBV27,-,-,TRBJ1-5,TGTGCCAGCAGTTTGACCCCCTCCGGAGGGCAGCCCCAGCATTTT,CASSLTPSGGQPQHF
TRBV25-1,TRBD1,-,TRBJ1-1,TGTGCCAGCAGTGAGCTAACCCGGACAGGGGGGGACACTGAAGCTTTCTTT,CASSELTRTGGDTEAFF
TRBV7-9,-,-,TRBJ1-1,TGTGCCAGCAGTTCCCCGGGCCAGGCTCTGAACACTGAAGCTTTCTTT,CASSSPGQALNTEAFF
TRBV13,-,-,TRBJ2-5,TGTGCCAGCAGCTTAGGTTCCTCGGAGACCCAGTACTTC,CASSLGSSETQYF
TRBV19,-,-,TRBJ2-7,TGTGCCAGTAGTATGGACGGGGAGGACGAGCAGTACTTC,CASSMDGEDEQYF
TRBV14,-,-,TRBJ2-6,TGTGCCAGCAGCCACAGGGCCAGGGACTCTGGGGCCAACGTCCTGACTTTC,CASSHRARDSGANVLTF
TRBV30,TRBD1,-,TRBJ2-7,TGTGCCTGGAGACGGGGACAGGGTGCCTACGAGCAGTACTTC,CAWRRGQGAYEQYF
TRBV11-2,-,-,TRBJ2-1,TGTGCCACGGTTAGCCCGAGCTCCTACAATGAGCAGTTCTTC,CATVSPSSYNEQFF
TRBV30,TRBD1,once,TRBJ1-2,TGTGCCTGGAGTACCCCAAGACAGGGGCTGGGCGGCTACACCTTC,CAWSTPRQGLGGYTF
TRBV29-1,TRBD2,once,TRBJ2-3,TGCAGCGCCGGGACTAGCGGGGGGGCAGATACGCAGTATTTT,CSAGTSGGADTQYF
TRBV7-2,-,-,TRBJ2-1,TGTGCCAGCAGCTTAGATTGGGGGCCGAGATACAATGAGCAGTTCTTC,CASSLDWGPRYNEQFF